The next 29 T cell receptor beta chains were all read from a single sample in a study of blood T cells in healthy people across ages. Primers used in a second PCR of about 6 to 11 cycles were a sample-barcoded 5' primer and a J-beta primer mix. TCRdb fed the 5' RACE reads into MiXCR, producing one record per CDR3 protein. The table records about 780,000 distinct CDR3 sequences, around 45% of them present only once. Sequencing was carried out using blood. These receptors were taken from a man at least 80 years old in good health.

The chain has TRBV12-3 or TRBV12-4 and TRBJ2-5, with D unresolved. This CDR3 region has 13 residues. The V and J ends lost 5 bases and 2 bases respectively, with 9 bases between them. The CDR3 region has the DNA TGTGCCAGCAGTCCCATAACTCAAGAGACCCAGTACTTC. Amino acid sequence: CASSPITQETQYF.

The rearrangement uses TRBV28 and TRBJ2-5; 9 positions match TRBD2. Germline CDR1 and CDR2: MDHEN and SYDVKM. The CDR3 runs to 16 residues. With V trimmed by 4 bases and J by 3 bases, 9 bases remained unmatched. The CDR3 loop reads CASSSLAGRDKETQYF. The CDR3 nucleotides read TGTGCCAGCAGTTCCCTAGCGGGACGGGATAAAGAGACCCAGTACTTC.

This clonotype was found a few times. V and J are TRBV12-3 or TRBV12-4 and TRBJ2-7, with 9 bases aligning to TRBD2. The V segment lost 4 bases and the J segment 0 bases; nucleotides outside the gene matches: 4. The CDR3 has 15 residues. The chain's CDR3 is CASSSLAGYSYEQYF. In DNA form, the CDR3 reads TGTGCCAGCAGTTCCCTAGCGGGGTACTCCTACGAGCAGTACTTC.

V is TRBV7-8 and J is TRBJ2-1; TRBD2 might be the D (6 bases). The CDR3 length is 16 residues. Germline values: CDR1 SGHVS, CDR2 FQNEAQ. Trimming took off 5 bases at V and 0 bases at J, with 14 bases between the two ends. In DNA form, the CDR3 reads TGTGCCAGCAGCCCAGGTAGCGGTAGCTCCTACAATGAGCAGTTCTTC. It is translated as CASSPGSGSSYNEQFF.

This clonotype was picked up a small number of times. The chain uses TRBV12-3 or TRBV12-4 and TRBJ1-6; D perhaps matches TRBD1 (5 bases). This CDR3 spans 15 amino acids. The V end lost 5 bases, the J end lost 4 bases, and 12 bases lay between the germline ends. The CDR3 loop is CASSLQEGYNSPLHF. As DNA, the CDR3 is TGTGCCAGCAGTCTCCAGGAGGGGTATAATTCACCCCTCCACTTT.

The rearrangement links TRBV20-1 to TRBJ2-3, with D possibly TRBD1 on 5 matching bases. The CDR3 totals 14 residues. Trimming shortened V by 1 base and J by 2 bases, and 10 bases separated the two germline ends. Germline V gives CDR1 DFQATT, CDR2 SNEGSKA (reference sequence). CDR3 in DNA: TGCAGTGCTAGAGGGGAACAGGTCACAGATACGCAGTATTTT. This sequence encodes CSARGEQVTDTQYF.

V is TRBV29-1 and J is TRBJ1-1; no clear D gene. The germline V and J ends were trimmed by 1 base and 2 bases, with 17 bases remaining between them. CDR3 length: 16 residues. The V gene's germline CDR1 is SQVTM and CDR2 ANQGSEA. The CDR3 nucleotides are TGCAGCGTTGAAGTACCAACCCAGACGTCCAACACTGAAGCTTTCTTT. Translated: CSVEVPTQTSNTEAFF.

J is TRBJ2-7 and V is TRBV7-2; the match to TRBD1 covers 7 bases. CDR1 and CDR2 from the germline V gene are SGHTA and FQGNSA. The CDR3 sequence is 14 residues long. V lost 3 bases, J lost 4 bases, and 6 bases stayed unmatched. This CDR3 is CASSFGQDLYEQYF. In nucleotides, the CDR3 is TGTGCCAGCAGCTTCGGACAGGATTTGTACGAGCAGTACTTC.

This chain links TRBV7-3 with TRBJ2-7; 10 nucleotides match TRBD1. The CDR3 contains 18 residues. With V trimmed by 4 bases and J by 3 bases, 15 bases remained unmatched. Germline V gene sequence: CDR1 SGHTA, CDR2 FQGTGA. CDR3 amino acids: CASSSGQGNFGSGYEQYF. The CDR3 DNA is TGTGCCAGCAGCTCGGGACAGGGGAACTTCGGGAGTGGCTACGAGCAGTACTTC.

This clonotype was observed at least ten times. The V gene is TRBV4-2, the J gene TRBJ2-5; TRBD2 matches 12 bases. Trimming took 4 bases from V and 11 from J; bases not matched to a gene: 14. This CDR3 has 16 residues. The germline gives CDR1 LGHNA, CDR2 YNFKEQ. The CDR3 nucleotides are TGTGCCAGCAGCCGTATGACTAGCGGGAGTGTAAGGGAGCAGTACTTC. Translated, it gives CASSRMTSGSVREQYF.

In its sample, this clonotype was seen a few times. This chain joins TRBV20-1 and TRBJ2-6; no definite D call. The V gene's germline CDR1 is DFQATT and CDR2 SNEGSKA (reference sequence). V was clipped by 1 base and J by 0 bases, with 10 bases between them. This CDR3 has 16 amino acids. The CDR3 region is CSARARKDSGANVLTF. In DNA form, the CDR3 reads TGCAGTGCTAGAGCTCGGAAGGACTCTGGGGCCAACGTCCTGACTTTC.

The chain carries TRBV6-2 or TRBV6-3 and TRBJ2-5; perhaps TRBD2 as D (6 bases). Germline CDR1 is MNHEY and CDR2 is SVGEGT. V gave up 2 bases and J gave up 9 bases, with 22 bases separating them. The CDR3 runs 16 residues. The CDR3 is CASSYSGGVSWEAQYF. The CDR3 DNA sequence: TGTGCCAGCAGTTACAGTGGCGGGGTATCATGGGAGGCCCAGTACTTC.

The CDR3 reads CASSFLGTSVTDTQYF. The CDR3 nucleotides read TGTGCCAGCAGTTTTCTCGGGACGAGCGTCACAGATACGCAGTATTTT. The rearrangement links TRBV27 to TRBJ2-3; D may be TRBD1 or TRBD2 (5 bases each). Trimming removed 3 bases from V and 2 bases from J, with 15 bases in between. Germline assignment: CDR1 MNHEY and CDR2 SMNVEV (reference sequence). The CDR3 has 16 amino acids.

This chain joins TRBV20-1 and TRBJ2-7; D is possibly TRBD2 (6 bases). The germline V and J ends were trimmed by 6 bases and 5 bases, with 11 bases remaining between them. CDR1 is DFQATT and CDR2 is SNEGSKA in the germline V gene (reference sequence). The CDR3 spans 11 residues. This CDR3 is CSAHTSHEQYF. CDR3 coding DNA: TGCAGTGCCCACACTAGCCACGAGCAGTACTTC.

This rearrangement joins TRBV9 to TRBJ2-1, with D tentatively TRBD1 or TRBD2 (5 bases each). The length of the CDR3 is 13 residues. V lost 0 bases, J lost 9 bases, and 10 bases lay in between. Germline values: CDR1 SGDLS, CDR2 YYNGEE. The CDR3 coding sequence is TGTGCCAGCAGCGTAGTCTCGGGGACTGAGCAGTTCTTC. It translates to CASSVVSGTEQFF.

Turning to this clonotype: A read error may explain this, as a much larger clone is one base away. The genes are TRBV4-3 and TRBJ2-1; D possibly corresponds to TRBD2 (6 bases). Germline CDR1 LGHNA, CDR2 YSLEER. This CDR3 has 12 amino acids. CDR3: CANSLGRGEQFF. DNA of the CDR3: TGCGCCAACAGCCTAGGGCGGGGTGAGCAGTTCTTC.

The rearrangement joins TRBV3-1 to TRBJ2-1; tentative D call: TRBD1 (5 bases). Germline CDR1 and CDR2: LGHDT and YNNKEL (reference sequence). V lost 2 bases and J 5 bases, leaving 10 bases between the germline ends. The CDR3 is 14 amino acids. The CDR3 coding sequence is TGTGCCAGCAGCCAAACCGACAGAAACAATGAGCAGTTCTTC. This translates into CASSQTDRNNEQFF.

The J gene is TRBJ2-5, the V gene TRBV7-2; D possibly corresponds to TRBD2 (5 bases). CDR1 and CDR2 from the germline V gene are SGHTA and FQGNSA. This CDR3 has 15 amino acids. V was shortened by 5 bases and J by 4 bases, with 17 bases between the two germline ends. CDR3 sequence: CASSNVASSSETQYF. The CDR3 nucleotides are TGTGCCAGCAGCAATGTGGCTAGCAGTTCAGAGACCCAGTACTTC.

V usage is TRBV11-2 and J usage is TRBJ2-5; D is possibly TRBD1 (6 bases). CDR1 and CDR2 from the germline V gene are SGHAT and FQNNGV. Trimming took 2 bases from V and 4 from J, leaving 17 bases between them. The CDR3 is 16 residues long. As DNA, the CDR3 is TGTGCCAGCAGCTTATCCTTAAGTGGGGGCCGAGAGACCCAGTACTTC. Translation: CASSLSLSGGRETQYF. The full variable domain, in which reference TRBV11-2 and TRBJ2-5 provide the parts outside the CDR3, is EAGVAQSPRYKIIEKRQSVAFWCNPISGHATLYWYQQILGQGPKLLIQFQNNGVVDDSQLPKDRFSAERLKGVDSTLKIQPAKLEDSAVYLCASSLSLSGGRETQYFGPGTRLLVL.

There are a few counts of this clonotype. The V and J genes are TRBV20-1 and TRBJ2-1; 9 bases are a match to TRBD2. The CDR3 runs to 15 residues. Germline CDR1 and CDR2: DFQATT and SNEGSKA (reference sequence). The junction had 11 bases not matched to a gene; V was cut back by 4 bases and J by 7 bases. For the CDR3, the DNA is TGCAGTGCTATCCCTGGTAGCGGGAGTGGGAATGAGCAGTTCTTC. This codes for CSAIPGSGSGNEQFF.

The CDR3, as DNA: TGTGCCAGCAGTGAATCCTGGTCGCCCTACAATGAGCAGTTCTTC. It codes for CASSESWSPYNEQFF. The chain carries TRBV28 and TRBJ2-1; no clear D gene. The germline V and J ends were trimmed by 5 bases and 2 bases, with 13 bases remaining between them. Germline V gene sequence: CDR1 MDHEN, CDR2 SYDVKM. This CDR3 region has 15 residues.

The chain has TRBV20-1 and TRBJ2-3; 10 bases are shared with TRBD2. Germline V gene sequence: CDR1 DFQATT, CDR2 SNEGSKA (reference sequence). J lost 4 bases, V lost 4 bases, and 8 bases had no gene match. This CDR3 region has 15 residues. This CDR3 is CSATPSGRVSDTQYF. Here the CDR3 DNA reads TGCAGTGCTACCCCTAGCGGGAGAGTTTCAGATACGCAGTATTTT.

This clonotype came up once. In DNA form, the CDR3 reads TGTGCCAGCAGTTTAACCGGGACAGGGGGCCGGTACAATGAGCAGTTCTTC. As protein: CASSLTGTGGRYNEQFF. The rearrangement uses TRBV12-3 or TRBV12-4 and TRBJ2-1; 12 bases agree with TRBD1. V lost 2 bases to trimming and J lost 4 bases; unmatched junction nucleotides: 6. CDR3 size: 17 residues.

CDR3 sequence: CASSQDARPSPLHF. CDR3 DNA sequence: TGCGCCAGCAGCCAAGATGCGAGGCCTTCACCCCTCCACTTT. This chain connects TRBV4-1 to TRBJ1-6; unclear D gene. V was clipped by 0 bases and J by 9 bases, with 9 bases between them. The germline V gene has CDR1 MGHRA and CDR2 YSYEKL. The CDR3 length is 14 residues.

Remarks on this clonotype: A much larger clone lies one base from this, so it may be a read error. J is TRBJ2-5 and V is TRBV27, with TRBD1 matching 7 bases. Per germline, CDR1 MNHEY and CDR2 SMNVEV (reference sequence). CDR3 length: 13 residues. Written as DNA, the CDR3 is TGTACCAGCAGTTTGGGGACAGTGGAGACCCAGTACTTC. As protein: CTSSLGTVETQYF.

This clonotype was seen repeatedly, ten times or more. Germline and junction disagree at one end, which may indicate a read error. This chain joins TRBV12-3 or TRBV12-4 and TRBJ2-5; no firm D call. The CDR3 has 12 amino acids. The CDR3 here is CASRLSQETQYF. The CDR3 DNA reads as TGTGCCAGCCGTTTGAGCCAAGAGACCCAGTACTTC.

The V and J genes are TRBV20-1 and TRBJ2-7; D might be TRBD2 (6 bases). Germline CDR1 is DFQATT and CDR2 is SNEGSKA (reference sequence). The CDR3 has 16 residues. The germline V and J ends were trimmed by 0 bases and 3 bases, with 18 bases remaining between them. CDR3 coding DNA: TGCAGTGCTAGAGATCTCTCTCTAGCGAGAAACTACGAGCAGTACTTC. Its translation is CSARDLSLARNYEQYF.

A note on this clonotype: The junction differs from germline at one of its ends, possibly a read error. The chain uses TRBV7-2 and TRBJ2-7; TRBD2 agrees at 7 bases. CDR1 and CDR2 from the germline V gene are SGHTA and FQGNSA. The CDR3 consists of 17 residues. The CDR3: CASSLAGSGTDVYEQYF. CDR3 in DNA: TGCGCCAGCAGCTTAGCGGGTTCGGGGACGGACGTCTACGAGCAGTACTTC.

This clonotype came up many times. CDR3 in amino acids: CASSATGQSEQFF. The CDR3, as DNA: TGTGCCAGCAGTGCGACTGGACAGTCGGAGCAGTTCTTC. J is TRBJ2-1 and V is TRBV27, with D maybe TRBD1 (6 bases). Germline loops: CDR1 MNHEY, CDR2 SMNVEV (reference sequence). This CDR3 has 13 amino acids. Trimming took 5 bases from V and 10 from J, leaving 15 bases between them.